This T cell receptor (beta chain) was obtained from a study of blood T cell repertoires in COVID-19. About the study: Nucleic acid was either cDNA or gDNA, and it came from T cells, B-cell-depleted T cells, or PBMCs.

Original processing notes: Quantification of nucleated cells was approximated via reference gene primer amplification. Some clones are missing from TCRdb's copy, which holds only in-frame ones; the method was immunoSEQ multiplex PCR. V and J calls and clone size are as listed in that table; D and trimming were resolved from the DNA. The data contain 280,000 or so clones, 70% to 90% of them singletons. CDR1 SQVTM and CDR2 ANQGSEA come from the germline V gene. Trimming cost V 7 bases and J 5 bases, with 17 bases left between them. The CDR3 totals 13 residues. The material sequenced was peripheral blood. The genes are TRBV29-1 and TRBJ1-1; D uncertain. The receptor comes from a man aged 18-30 years with active or convalescent COVID-19. The CDR3 loop is CSARGLGGTEAFF. The CDR3 bases are TGCAGCGCCCGCGGTTTGGGTGGTACTGAAGCTTTCTTT.